Listed below are T cell receptor beta chains from one sample, sequenced in a study of post-analysis software for immune sequencing data. TCRdb re-called the PCR reads through MiXCR, storing one row per CDR3 protein. Of approximately 440,000 distinct CDR3 sequences in the sample, less than 45% were seen once. Material: blood. The source of these receptors is a girl between 5 and 17 years old with multiple sclerosis. CDR3s include the opening cysteine and the closing phenylalanine or tryptophan. The D gene is left open where the match is weak. Clone size is shown for a subset of rows, as once, few, many or a class of expanded clone.

CDR3 protein	CDR3 DNA	D gene	V gene	J gene	clone size
CSARSAGTTSNQPQHF	TGCAGTGCTAGATCGGCCGGGACAACTAGCAATCAGCCCCAGCATTTT	NA	TRBV20-1	TRBJ1-5	once
CASSTEYGYTF	TGTGCCAGCAGCACAGAGTATGGCTACACCTTC	NA	TRBV14	TRBJ1-2	NA
CSVDMRLADNEQFF	TGCAGCGTTGATATGCGGCTAGCGGACAATGAGCAGTTCTTC	TRBD2	TRBV29-1	TRBJ2-1	few
CASSLRLAGGPVVGNEQFF	TGTGCCAGCAGCTTACGACTAGCGGGAGGGCCAGTAGTTGGCAATGAGCAGTTCTTC	TRBD2	TRBV7-3	TRBJ2-1	many
CASSSRTSGPYEQYF	TGTGCCAGCAGTTCAAGGACTAGCGGCCCCTACGAGCAGTACTTC	TRBD2	TRBV12-3/TRBV12-4	TRBJ2-7	few
CASSSPVTSRATDTQYF	TGTGCCAGCAGTTCCCCCGTGACTAGTCGGGCCACAGATACGCAGTATTTT	NA	TRBV28	TRBJ2-3	few
CSARDGAGGQETQYF	TGCAGTGCTAGAGATGGCGCAGGGGGTCAAGAGACCCAGTACTTC	TRBD1	TRBV20-1	TRBJ2-5	NA
CASSQERLRTGPFEQYF	TGCGCCAGCAGCCAAGAAAGACTGAGGACAGGGCCCTTCGAGCAGTACTTC	TRBD1	TRBV4-3	TRBJ2-7	few
CSASGPTSYNEQFF	TGCAGTGCTAGTGGACCCACCTCCTACAATGAGCAGTTCTTC	NA	TRBV20-1	TRBJ2-1	NA
CASSLTPTSGSTDTQYF	TGTGCCAGCAGTTTAACCCCGACTAGCGGGAGCACAGATACGCAGTATTTT	TRBD2	TRBV28	TRBJ2-3	NA
CASSLGGRGQNEQFF	TGCGCCAGCAGCTTGGGAGGGAGAGGTCAGAATGAGCAGTTCTTC	NA	TRBV5-1	TRBJ2-1	few
CASRWTSGQETQYF	TGTGCCAGCAGGTGGACTAGCGGACAAGAGACCCAGTACTTC	TRBD2	TRBV28	TRBJ2-5	NA
CSARVDRNDGYTF	TGCAGTGCTAGAGTGGACAGGAACGATGGCTACACCTTC	TRBD1	TRBV20-1	TRBJ1-2	NA
CSALGLALAKNIQYF	TGCAGTGCTCTTGGACTAGCGCTAGCCAAAAACATTCAGTACTTC	TRBD2	TRBV20-1	TRBJ2-4	NA
CASSFSGRVSNEQFF	TGTGCCAGCTCTTTCAGCGGGAGAGTCAGCAATGAGCAGTTCTTC	TRBD2	TRBV18	TRBJ2-1	NA
CSVEAVGGEGGELFF	TGCAGCGTTGAAGCCGTAGGGGGCGAGGGCGGGGAGCTGTTTTTT	TRBD1	TRBV29-1	TRBJ2-2	NA
CASSLALAGFTDTQYF	TGTGCCAGCAGCTTAGCACTAGCGGGATTCACAGATACGCAGTATTTT	TRBD2	TRBV7-2	TRBJ2-3	few